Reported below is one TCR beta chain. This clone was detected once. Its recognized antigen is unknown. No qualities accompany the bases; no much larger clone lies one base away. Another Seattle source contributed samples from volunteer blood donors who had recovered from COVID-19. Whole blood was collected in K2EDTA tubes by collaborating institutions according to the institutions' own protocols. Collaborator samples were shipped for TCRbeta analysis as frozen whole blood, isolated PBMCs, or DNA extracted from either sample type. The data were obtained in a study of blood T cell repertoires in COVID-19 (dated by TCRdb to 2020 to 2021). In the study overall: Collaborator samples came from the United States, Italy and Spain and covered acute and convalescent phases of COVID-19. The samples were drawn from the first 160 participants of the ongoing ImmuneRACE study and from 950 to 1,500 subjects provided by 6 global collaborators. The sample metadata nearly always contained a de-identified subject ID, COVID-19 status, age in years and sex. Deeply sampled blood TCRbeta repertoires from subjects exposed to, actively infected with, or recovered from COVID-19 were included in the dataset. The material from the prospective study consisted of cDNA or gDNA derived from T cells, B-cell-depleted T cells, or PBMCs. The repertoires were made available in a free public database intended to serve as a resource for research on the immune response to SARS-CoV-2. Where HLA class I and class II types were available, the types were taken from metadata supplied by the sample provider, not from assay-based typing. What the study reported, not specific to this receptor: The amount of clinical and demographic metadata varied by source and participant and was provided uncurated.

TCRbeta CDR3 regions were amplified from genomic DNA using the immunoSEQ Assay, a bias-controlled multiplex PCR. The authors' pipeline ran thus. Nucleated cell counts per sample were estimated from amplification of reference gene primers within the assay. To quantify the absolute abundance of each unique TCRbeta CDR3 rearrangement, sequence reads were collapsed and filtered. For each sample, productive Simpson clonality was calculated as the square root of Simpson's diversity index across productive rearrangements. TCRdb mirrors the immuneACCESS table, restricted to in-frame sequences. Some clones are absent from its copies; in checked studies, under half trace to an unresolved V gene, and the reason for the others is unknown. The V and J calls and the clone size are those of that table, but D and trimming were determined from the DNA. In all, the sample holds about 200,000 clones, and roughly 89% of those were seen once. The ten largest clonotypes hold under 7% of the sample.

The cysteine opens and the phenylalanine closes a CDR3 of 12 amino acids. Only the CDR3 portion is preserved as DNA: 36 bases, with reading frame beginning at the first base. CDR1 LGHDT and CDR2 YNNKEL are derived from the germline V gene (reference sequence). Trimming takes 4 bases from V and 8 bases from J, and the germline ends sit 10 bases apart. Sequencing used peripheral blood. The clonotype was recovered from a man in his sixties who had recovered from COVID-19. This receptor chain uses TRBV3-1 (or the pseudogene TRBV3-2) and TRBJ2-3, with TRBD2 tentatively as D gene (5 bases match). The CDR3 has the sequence CASSPPRGTQYF. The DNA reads TGTGCCAGCAGCCCGCCCCGGGGTACGCAGTATTTT.